The rows below give T cell receptor beta chains drawn from one sample of a study of shared clonotypes between healthy human individuals. Using immunoSEQ multiplex PCR, the repertoire was profiled, and TCRdb retains in-frame clones only, with some absent. The sample has some 2,100,000 clones, more than 85% seen once; the top ten hold around 1.7%. The sequencing sample was made of naive CD8+ T cells from PBMCs. Receptors were obtained from a man aged 18 to 35 in good health. Some clones in this sample may be carry-over from other donors' samples. CDR3s include the opening cysteine and the closing phenylalanine or tryptophan. Each record gives: CDR3 protein, CDR3 DNA, V gene, D gene, J gene, clone size. D genes are given only for firm matches. Size is stated for part of the rows, as once, few or many counts, or as a class when the clone is expanded.

CASSRSGAPHGYTF,TGTGCCAGCAGCCGCTCTGGGGCGCCCCACGGCTACACCTTC,TRBV5-6,.,TRBJ1-2,once
CASSTRTADTQYF,TGTGCCAGTAGTACCAGAACCGCAGATACGCAGTATTTT,TRBV19,.,TRBJ2-3,.
CSVESPGTGIWGYTF,TGCAGCGTGGAAAGTCCCGGGACAGGAATATGGGGCTACACCTTC,TRBV29-1,TRBD1,TRBJ1-2,.
CASSLGGSAYEQYF,TGTGCCAGCAGCTTAGGAGGTAGCGCATACGAGCAGTACTTC,TRBV7-6,.,TRBJ2-7,.
CASSLSFLAGGSYEQYF,TGTGCCAGCAGCTTGTCCTTCCTAGCGGGGGGGTCCTACGAGCAGTACTTC,TRBV7-2,TRBD2,TRBJ2-7,.
CASSQGGAGQVSYEQYF,TGTGCCAGCAGCCAAGGAGGAGCGGGACAGGTAAGTTACGAGCAGTACTTC,TRBV14,.,TRBJ2-7,.
CASSIPTGWDTEAFF,TGTGCCAGTAGTATCCCGACAGGGTGGGACACTGAAGCTTTCTTT,TRBV19,TRBD1,TRBJ1-1,.
CASSRPGPYEQYF,TGTGCCAGCAGCCGTCCGGGGCCCTACGAGCAGTACTTC,TRBV7-2,.,TRBJ2-7,.
CASSFGLVGSEQYF,TGTGCCAGCAGTTTCGGACTAGTCGGCTCCGAGCAGTACTTC,TRBV27,TRBD2,TRBJ2-7,.
CSAESYEQYF,TGCAGTGCTGAAAGCTACGAGCAGTACTTC,TRBV20-1,.,TRBJ2-7,.
CSVSGLWGYTF,TGCAGCGTTTCAGGGCTATGGGGCTACACCTTC,TRBV29-1,.,TRBJ1-2,.
CSVTAAVQETQYF,TGCAGCGTCACCGCAGCGGTCCAAGAGACCCAGTACTTC,TRBV29-1,.,TRBJ2-5,.
CATSEGDSYGYTF,TGTGCCACCAGCGAGGGGGACAGCTATGGCTACACCTTC,TRBV15,TRBD1,TRBJ1-2,.
CASSDSRGIYEQYF,TGTGCCAGCAGTGACTCCAGGGGAATCTACGAGCAGTACTTC,TRBV6-4,.,TRBJ2-7,.
CSAWTGAPNTEAFF,TGCAGCGCGTGGACAGGGGCCCCGAACACTGAAGCTTTCTTT,TRBV29-1,TRBD1,TRBJ1-1,.
CASSLTPHGNNEQFF,TGTGCCAGCAGCTTAACGCCCCACGGGAACAATGAGCAGTTCTTC,TRBV7-3,.,TRBJ2-1,.
CASNPGENNEQFF,TGTGCCAGCAACCCGGGGGAAAACAATGAGCAGTTCTTC,TRBV6-1,.,TRBJ2-1,.
CASRWTGATNEKLFF,TGTGCCAGCCGATGGACAGGCGCAACTAATGAAAAACTGTTTTTT,TRBV28,TRBD1,TRBJ1-4,.
CASSKRDILYEQYF,TGTGCCAGCAGTAAACGGGACATCCTTTACGAGCAGTACTTC,TRBV6-1,.,TRBJ2-7,few
CASSPGTGYTF,TGCGCCAGCAGCCCAGGGACTGGCTACACCTTC,TRBV4-1,.,TRBJ1-2,few
CASSSEFRDRDEQYF,TGTGCCAGCAGCTCCGAATTCCGGGACAGGGACGAGCAGTACTTC,TRBV7-9,TRBD1,TRBJ2-7,.
CASSQATRQGGTLYGYTF,TGCGCCAGCAGCCAAGCCACCCGACAGGGGGGAACTCTCTATGGCTACACCTTC,TRBV4-1,TRBD1,TRBJ1-2,.
CASSPALGSADTQYF,TGTGCCAGCAGTCCCGCTCTCGGGAGTGCAGATACGCAGTATTTT,TRBV28,.,TRBJ2-3,.
CALHVDNYGYTF,TGTGCCCTACACGTGGACAACTATGGCTACACCTTC,TRBV19,.,TRBJ1-2,.
CASSLDLAGYEQFF,TGTGCCAGCAGCTTAGATTTAGCCGGATATGAGCAGTTCTTC,TRBV11-2,.,TRBJ2-1,.
CASSLNPGGGAYEQYF,TGTGCCAGCAGCCTTAACCCCGGTGGGGGGGCCTACGAGCAGTACTTC,TRBV4-1,TRBD2,TRBJ2-7,.
CASSLVHEKLFF,TGTGCCAGCAGCTTGGTGCATGAAAAACTGTTTTTT,TRBV5-8,.,TRBJ1-4,.
CASSSRETQYF,TGTGCCAGCAGCTCCCGGGAGACCCAGTACTTC,TRBV5-8,.,TRBJ2-5,.
CASSILLRSVDEQYF,TGTGCCAGTAGTATATTGCTACGGTCTGTGGACGAGCAGTACTTC,TRBV19,.,TRBJ2-7,.
CASSLNRKNIQYF,TGTGCCAGCAGTCTTAACCGAAAAAACATTCAGTACTTC,TRBV28,.,TRBJ2-4,.
CASSYYPGLGRGEQFF,TGTGCCAGCAGTTACTACCCGGGGTTAGGTAGAGGGGAGCAGTTCTTC,TRBV6-5,.,TRBJ2-1,.
CASSQEFLYEQYF,TGCGCCAGCAGCCAAGAGTTCCTTTACGAGCAGTACTTC,TRBV4-3,.,TRBJ2-7,.
CASLTRRGTQYF,TGTGCCAGTCTGACTAGGAGGGGGACCCAGTACTTC,TRBV6-1,.,TRBJ2-5,.
CASSLEPGQGYEQFF,TGTGCCAGCAGCTTAGAGCCTGGACAGGGGTATGAGCAGTTCTTC,TRBV11-2,TRBD1,TRBJ2-1,.
CASSESRGILPMNTEAFF,TGCGCCAGCAGTGAGTCGAGAGGGATACTGCCCATGAACACTGAAGCTTTCTTT,TRBV10-1,.,TRBJ1-1,.
CAWSPGGYEKLFF,TGTGCCTGGAGTCCCGGGGGCTATGAAAAACTGTTTTTT,TRBV30,.,TRBJ1-4,few
CASSQGQSNTGELFF,TGTGCCAGCAGCCAGGGACAGTCAAACACCGGGGAGCTGTTTTTT,TRBV7-9,TRBD1,TRBJ2-2,.
CASSERGAGGRERSYNEQFF,TGTGCCAGCAGTGAAAGGGGTGCGGGAGGACGGGAGCGCTCCTACAATGAGCAGTTCTTC,TRBV2,TRBD2,TRBJ2-1,.
CASSLSPTLAKNIQYF,TGTGCCAGCAGTTTATCCCCCACCCTAGCCAAAAACATTCAGTACTTC,TRBV27,.,TRBJ2-4,.